The 22 T cell receptor beta chains below come from one sample, sequenced in a study of blood T cell repertoires in COVID-19. Using immunoSEQ multiplex PCR, the repertoire was profiled, and TCRdb retains in-frame clones only, with some absent. The sample includes some 180,000 clones, about four fifths of them seen just once. Material for sequencing was peripheral blood. These receptors were collected from a woman aged 40-49 years with COVID-19, enrolled during active disease.

This chain links TRBV19 with TRBJ2-1; 7 bases are a match to TRBD2. CDR1 is LNHDA, CDR2 SQIVND, per germline (reference sequence). The CDR3 covers 15 residues. The V gene end was trimmed by 8 bases and the J gene end by 5 bases; junction bases not matched to a gene: 12. The CDR3 DNA reads TGTGCCAGTGATCAAGGACTAGGAGGGGACAATGAGCAGTTCTTC. This encodes CASDQGLGGDNEQFF.

The chain joins TRBV9 to TRBJ2-5; unclear D gene. This CDR3 region has 13 residues. CDR1 is SGDLS, CDR2 YYNGEE, per germline. V was clipped by 0 bases and J by 4 bases, with 7 bases between them. As DNA, the CDR3 is TGTGCCAGCAGCGTAGGGAGTGGAGAGACCCAGTACTTC. Its protein product is CASSVGSGETQYF.

The J gene is TRBJ1-2, the V gene TRBV15; the match to TRBD1 covers 8 bases. CDR3 length equals 15 residues. Trimming took 0 bases from V and 7 from J; bases not matched to a gene: 7. Germline lookup yields CDR1 LNHNV and CDR2 YYDKDF (reference sequence). CDR3 coding DNA: TGTGCCACCAGCAGAGATATCGGAGACAGGGGTGGCTACACCTTC. Protein product: CATSRDIGDRGGYTF.

V gene TRBV30 combines with J gene TRBJ1-1; tentatively, D is TRBD1 (5 bases). This CDR3 has 14 amino acids. V shed 4 bases and J shed 2 bases, with 14 bases lying between them. The germline V gene has CDR1 GTSNPN and CDR2 SVGIG (reference sequence). CDR3 in amino acids: CAWNAGLVNTEAFF. CDR3 nucleotide sequence: TGTGCCTGGAATGCGGGACTGGTTAACACTGAAGCTTTCTTT.

J is TRBJ2-7 and V is TRBV14; the D gene is possibly TRBD1 (5 bases). Germline V CDR1 and CDR2: SGHDN, FVKESK. The CDR3 length is 14 residues. Trimming removed 2 bases at V and 1 base at J, with 9 bases between. CDR3 in amino acids: CASSQQGISYEQYF. In DNA form, the CDR3 reads TGTGCCAGCAGCCAACAGGGAATTTCCTACGAGCAGTACTTC. The full variable domain, in which reference TRBV14 and TRBJ2-7 provide the parts outside the CDR3, is EAGVTQFPSHSVIEKGQTVTLRCDPISGHDNLYWYRRVMGKEIKFLLHFVKESKQDESGMPNNRFLAERTGGTYSTLKVQPAELEDSGVYFCASSQQGISYEQYFGPGTRLTVT.

The chain has TRBV5-4 and TRBJ2-7; D possibly corresponds to TRBD1 (5 bases). Germline lookup yields CDR1 SGHNT and CDR2 YYREEE (reference sequence). The CDR3 has 14 amino acids. V was pared by 4 bases and J by 1 base, with 12 bases between. The CDR3 region has the DNA TGTGCCAGCAGCCGAGAAACAGGTTCCTACGAGCAGTACTTC. Residues: CASSRETGSYEQYF. Full variable domain (outside the CDR3, taken from reference TRBV5-4 and TRBJ2-7): ETGVTQSPTHLIKTRGQQVTLRCSSQSGHNTVSWYQQALGQGPQFIFQYYREEENGRGNFPPRFSGLQFPNYSSELNVNALELDDSALYLCASSRETGSYEQYFGPGTRLTVT.

V is TRBV19 and J is TRBJ2-1; the match to TRBD2 covers 13 bases. Per the germline V gene, CDR1 is LNHDA and CDR2 is SQIVND (reference sequence). J lost 7 bases, V lost 5 bases, and 8 bases had no gene match. The CDR3 has 16 amino acids. CDR3 nucleotide sequence: TGTGCCAGTAGTTCCCGACTAGCGGGAGGTAGGAATGAGCAGTTCTTC. It specifies CASSSRLAGGRNEQFF. Full variable domain (outside the CDR3, taken from reference TRBV19 and TRBJ2-1): DGGITQSPKYLFRKEGQNVTLSCEQNLNHDAMYWYRQDPGQGLRLIYYSQIVNDFQKGDIAEGYSVSREKKESFPLTVTSAQKNPTAFYLCASSSRLAGGRNEQFFGPGTRLTVL.

CDR3 region: CSVHRWPGWRSSYNEQFF. CDR3 coding DNA: TGCAGCGTTCATCGTTGGCCGGGGTGGCGGAGCTCCTACAATGAGCAGTTCTTC. V is TRBV29-1 and J is TRBJ2-1, with D maybe TRBD2 (5 bases). Germline V gene data show CDR1 as SQVTM and CDR2 as ANQGSEA. V gave up 5 bases and J gave up 0 bases, with 23 bases separating them. The CDR3 has 18 amino acids.

This chain uses TRBV7-9 with TRBJ2-7; tentatively, D is TRBD1 (6 bases). V lost 5 bases and J lost 3, with 14 bases in between. The CDR3 consists of 14 residues. Germline V gene lookup returns CDR1 SEHNR and CDR2 FQNEAQ (reference sequence). This CDR3 reads CASSTRTAHYEQYF. CDR3 nucleotides: TGTGCCAGCAGCACGCGGACAGCGCACTACGAGCAGTACTTC.

This clone was picked up one time. CDR3 DNA sequence: TGTGCCAGCAGTACTGGGGGGGCCTATGGCTACACCTTC. It codes for CASSTGGAYGYTF. The chain combines TRBV28 with TRBJ1-2; tentative D call: TRBD1 (6 bases). This CDR3 has 13 residues. Germline-derived CDR1 and CDR2 are MDHEN and SYDVKM. V was shortened by 5 bases and J by 4 bases, with 11 bases between the two germline ends.

The chain couples TRBV18 to TRBJ1-2, with a weak D call TRBD1 (6 bases). The CDR3 sequence is 15 residues long. CDR1 and CDR2 (germline): KGHSH, LQKENI. The germline V and J ends were trimmed by 8 bases and 4 bases, with 20 bases remaining between them. The chain's CDR3 is CASSAAREGVYGYTF. The CDR3 nucleotides read TGTGCCAGCAGCGCGGCCCGGGAGGGGGTCTATGGCTACACCTTC.

This rearrangement joins TRBV27 to TRBJ2-1; 12 positions agree with TRBD2. The CDR3 length is 17 residues. With 3 bases clipped from V and 4 bases from J, the junction kept 7 bases outside the gene matches. Germline CDR1 is MNHEY and CDR2 is SMNVEV (reference sequence). The DNA for the CDR3 is TGTGCCAGCAGTTTTTCCAGACTAGCGGGAGCTTACAATGAGCAGTTCTTC. Protein product: CASSFSRLAGAYNEQFF.

Only a few counts were recorded for this clone. The J gene is TRBJ2-1, the V gene TRBV3-1 (or the pseudogene TRBV3-2), with a possible D match to TRBD2 (6 bases). In germline, CDR1 is LGHDT, CDR2 YNNKEL (reference sequence). This CDR3 has 16 residues. V lost 1 base, J lost 6 bases, and 16 bases lay in between. In DNA form, the CDR3 reads TGTGCCAGCAGCCAAGGTGGCGGGGCGCGTACCAATGAGCAGTTCTTC. Translation gives CASSQGGGARTNEQFF.

V and J are TRBV7-9 and TRBJ1-6; D is unresolved. Germline V lookup: CDR1 SEHNR, CDR2 FQNEAQ (reference sequence). The V end was cut by 8 bases, the J end by 7 bases, with 9 bases between. The CDR3 contains 12 residues. CDR3 amino acids: CASQARNSPLHF. The CDR3 DNA follows: TGTGCCAGCCAAGCTCGGAATTCACCCCTCCACTTT.

This clone was observed once. This sequence joins TRBV11-3 and TRBJ2-5; 10 positions agree with TRBD2. V dropped 4 bases and J dropped 7; count of bases not matched to a gene: 3. The CDR3 loop spans 13 amino acids. From germline, CDR1 is SGHNT and CDR2 YENEEA. CDR3 bases: TGTGCCAGCAGCTCGGGACTAGCGTCGACCCAGTACTTC. Residues: CASSSGLASTQYF.

The CDR3 nucleotides read TGTGCCAGCAGTGTTGACAGGGAAGAGACCCAGTACTTC. This translates into CASSVDREETQYF. The chain has TRBV6-1 and TRBJ2-5; 7 bases agree with TRBD1. Germline CDR1 is MNHNS and CDR2 is SASEGT. V trimming: 4 bases; J trimming: 3 bases; junction bases outside the gene matches: 2. CDR3 size: 13 residues.

This clone appeared a single time. In nucleotides, the CDR3 is TGTGCCAGCAGTTTGTCCTTGAACACTGAAGCTTTCTTT. Its protein is CASSLSLNTEAFF. The gene calls are TRBV6-5 and TRBJ1-1; no firm D call. Trimming stripped 4 bases from V and 0 bases from J, with 6 bases between. The CDR3 spans 13 residues. CDR1 MNHEY and CDR2 SVGAGI come from the germline V gene.

This clone was counted between two and nine times. The J gene is TRBJ2-2, the V gene TRBV28; D is possibly TRBD1 (6 bases). With 6 bases removed from V and 5 bases from J, the gap between germline ends came to 13 bases. CDR1 is MDHEN, CDR2 SYDVKM, per germline. This CDR3 contains 14 residues. Here the CDR3 DNA reads TGTGCCAGCAGCTGGGGGACAAAAACCGGGGAGCTGTTTTTT. Amino acid sequence: CASSWGTKTGELFF. Filled out from reference TRBV28 and TRBJ2-2, the complete variable domain reads DVKVTQSSRYLVKRTGEKVFLECVQDMDHENMFWYRQDPGLGLRLIYFSYDVKMKEKGDIPEGYSVSREKKERFSLILESASTNQTSMYLCASSWGTKTGELFFGEGSRLTVL.

V is TRBV5-4 and J is TRBJ2-5; the match to TRBD2 covers 8 bases. CDR3 length: 17 amino acids. Germline CDR1 and CDR2: SGHNT and YYREEE (reference sequence). Germline trimming cut 1 base from V and 3 bases from J; bases unmatched to any gene: 11. CDR3 in amino acids: CASSLMASGHLEETQYF. In nucleotides, the CDR3 is TGTGCCAGCAGCTTGATGGCTAGCGGGCACCTGGAAGAGACCCAGTACTTC.

The gene calls are TRBV18 and TRBJ2-5; maybe TRBD2 (6 bases). This CDR3 spans 14 amino acids. CDR1 is KGHSH, CDR2 LQKENI, per germline. V shed 2 bases and J shed 4 bases, with 11 bases lying between them. The CDR3 sequence is CASSPVRDRETQYF. CDR3 bases: TGTGCCAGCTCACCAGTGCGGGATCGAGAGACCCAGTACTTC.

This rearrangement joins TRBV5-4 to TRBJ2-1, with D perhaps TRBD1 (6 bases). Trimming took 0 bases from V and 7 from J, leaving 11 bases between them. Germline loops: CDR1 SGHNT, CDR2 YYREEE (reference sequence). The CDR3 is 14 amino acids. The CDR3 nucleotides are TGTGCCAGCAGCTTGGACAGGGTAAAGAATGAGCAGTTCTTC. This gives the protein CASSLDRVKNEQFF. The full variable domain, with the rest looked up from reference TRBV5-4 and TRBJ2-1, is ETGVTQSPTHLIKTRGQQVTLRCSSQSGHNTVSWYQQALGQGPQFIFQYYREEENGRGNFPPRFSGLQFPNYSSELNVNALELDDSALYLCASSLDRVKNEQFFGPGTRLTVL.

The rearrangement joins TRBV5-1 to TRBJ2-1; TRBD2 aligns across 7 bases. The ends lost 0 bases at V and 6 bases at J; junction bases unmatched: 9. This CDR3 has 16 residues. CDR1 is SGHRS, CDR2 YFSETQ, per germline. The CDR3 sequence is CASSLAGLAVINEQFF. Written as DNA, the CDR3 is TGCGCCAGCAGCTTGGCCGGGCTAGCGGTTATCAATGAGCAGTTCTTC. Using reference TRBV5-1 and TRBJ2-1 for the parts outside the CDR3, the full variable domain is KAGVTQTPRYLIKTRGQQVTLSCSPISGHRSVSWYQQTPGQGLQFLFEYFSETQRNKGNFPGRFSGRQFSNSRSEMNVSTLELGDSALYLCASSLAGLAVINEQFFGPGTRLTVL.